The clone carrying this T cell receptor (beta chain) was counted at least ten times. The antigen remains unidentified. This record comes from a study of T-cell reconstitution after alpha-beta-depleted transplantation in children. Findings and caveats of the study: At around two months after transplant, the alpha-beta T cells were reportedly derived from several hundred expanded clones that came from non-depleted graft cells. After one year, T-cell counts and TCRbeta diversity mostly came from new T cells. Several patients had high TCRbeta diversity at day 60; it came from surviving recipient T cells and thymic progenitors.

Per the germline V gene, CDR1 is SQVTM and CDR2 is ANQGSEA. Trimming removed 7 bases at V and 2 bases at J, with 11 bases between. This CDR3 region has 12 residues. Unique molecular identifiers tagged the TCRbeta library. MiXCR, applied by TCRdb to the PCR reads, yields one record per CDR3 protein. The sample records hundreds of thousands of distinct CDR3 sequences, over 10% being singletons. The sequence was obtained from a male patient between 5 and 17 years old who had a stem cell transplant for acute myeloid leukemia, so the T cells may come from the graft donor. Here the sequenced sample was PBMCs, mostly from graft donor cells, taken 360 days after TCRalphabeta/CD19-depleted stem cell transplant. The chain links TRBV29-1 to TRBJ1-2; tentative D call: TRBD1 (5 bases). CDR3 in amino acids: CSAQWGNYGYTF. The CDR3 bases are TGCAGCGCCCAATGGGGGAACTATGGCTACACCTTC. The full variable domain, in which reference TRBV29-1 and TRBJ1-2 provide the parts outside the CDR3, is SAVISQKPSRDICQRGTSLTIQCQVDSQVTMMFWYRQQPGQSLTLIATANQGSEATYESGFVIDKFPISRPNLTFSTLTVSNMSPEDSSIYLCSAQWGNYGYTFGSGTRLTVV.